This note documents a single T cell receptor beta chain sequence. Antigen unknown. CDR3 size: 15 residues. V lost 4 bases to trimming and J lost 4 bases; unmatched junction nucleotides: 5. CDR1 and CDR2 (germline): LNHDA, SQIVND (reference sequence). This sample stems from a study of cytomegalovirus exposure and HLA in healthy donors. As for the study in general: Unique TCRs from HLA-typed donors, roughly 87 million of them, were held in an early data release. Study findings and constraints: An assumption of roughly uniform sequencing depth across donors underlay the presence/absence analyses.

60 Vbeta and 13 Jbeta primers were used in PCR. Produced via immunoSEQ multiplex PCR; TCRdb's table is partial and in-frame only. The sample carries 110,000 or so clones, roughly 71% recorded once. Healthy bone marrow donors formed the donor group. The sample consisted of PBMCs. This TCR came from a woman in her 70s in good health and CMV-seropositive. V is TRBV19 and J is TRBJ2-3, with 10 bases identical to TRBD1. CDR3 coding DNA: TGTGCCAGTAGTAGGGGGACAGGGGCAGCAGATACGCAGTATTTT. Translating gives CASSRGTGAADTQYF. The full variable domain, with the rest looked up from reference TRBV19 and TRBJ2-3, is DGGITQSPKYLFRKEGQNVTLSCEQNLNHDAMYWYRQDPGQGLRLIYYSQIVNDFQKGDIAEGYSVSREKKESFPLTVTSAQKNPTAFYLCASSRGTGAADTQYFGPGTRLTVL.